The 3 T cell receptor beta chains below come from one sample, sequenced in a study of blood T cell repertoires in COVID-19. Sequenced by immunoSEQ multiplex PCR; TCRdb stores in-frame clones only, minus some. The table has about 60,000 clones, about 70% seen once; the top ten hold 22%. The sequenced sample was peripheral blood. Receptor source: a man aged 50 to 59 with active or convalescent COVID-19.

The chain combines TRBV4-2 with TRBJ2-3; weak D call: TRBD2 (5 bases). V was clipped by 0 bases and J by 0 bases, with 10 bases between them. CDR3 length: 16 amino acids. Germline CDR1 reads LGHNA; CDR2 reads YNFKEQ. DNA for the CDR3: TGTGCCAGCAGCCAAGATTCGGGATTTAGCACAGATACGCAGTATTTT. It codes for CASSQDSGFSTDTQYF.

This clone was seen only a few times. V and J are TRBV18 and TRBJ1-2, with TRBD1 matching 8 bases. The V segment lost 4 bases and the J segment 4 bases; nucleotides outside the gene matches: 5. The CDR3 consists of 14 residues. Germline CDR1 reads KGHSH; CDR2 reads LQKENI. The CDR3 nucleotides read TGTGCCAGCTCACTCGGGGACAGGCGCTATGGCTACACCTTC. It encodes CASSLGDRRYGYTF.

In its sample, this clone was seen a few times. The genes are TRBV3-1 (or the pseudogene TRBV3-2) and TRBJ1-4; tentative D call: TRBD1 (5 bases). The V gene's germline CDR1 is LGHDT and CDR2 YNNKEL (reference sequence). V was pared by 1 base and J by 8 bases, with 14 bases between. The CDR3 sequence is 15 residues long. The CDR3 spells CASSQVQGWNEKLFF. For the CDR3, the DNA is TGTGCCAGCAGCCAAGTCCAGGGCTGGAACGAAAAACTGTTTTTT.